The 8 T cell receptor beta chains presented below share a single source sample, sequenced in a study of T cells in Graves' hyperthyroidism and ophthalmopathy. Amplification of TCR beta CDR3 regions used RNA as the template. First-round RT-PCR of the TCR CDR3 relied on the HTBI primer set. TCRdb reanalysed the multiplex PCR reads using MiXCR and keeps one entry per CDR3 protein. Of 480,000 or so distinct CDR3 sequences listed, over 35% are singletons. The specimen was peripheral blood or thyroid tissue (not recorded which). The source is an adult woman with Graves' disease, either hyperthyroidism or ophthalmopathy (not recorded which).

The chain is built from TRBV7-9 and TRBJ1-6; maybe TRBD1 (5 bases). Germline lookup yields CDR1 SEHNR and CDR2 FQNEAQ (reference sequence). V lost 2 bases and J lost 10, with 12 bases in between. This CDR3 is built from 14 residues. The CDR3 spells CASSLLQGSSPLHF. DNA of the CDR3: TGTGCCAGCAGCTTACTGCAGGGATCCTCACCCCTCCACTTT.

The table lists this clonotype with many counts. The chain combines TRBV9 with TRBJ1-3, with D perhaps matching TRBD1 (6 bases). The CDR3 has 14 residues. Germline CDR1 and CDR2: SGDLS and YYNGEE. Trimming pared 3 bases from V and 2 bases from J, leaving 9 bases between. DNA of the CDR3: TGTGCCAGCAGCGAGCGGGGGCCTGGAAACACCATATATTTT. This gives the protein CASSERGPGNTIYF.

Points on this clonotype: The germline gene is not matched at one end of the junction; a read error may be the cause. The gene calls are TRBV29-1 and TRBJ1-2; D ambiguous. Germline CDR1 is SQVTM and CDR2 is ANQGSEA. CDR3 length: 11 amino acids. The CDR3: CSGDSNYVYTF. The DNA for the CDR3 is TGCAGCGGTGATTCAAACTATGTCTACACCTTC.

This chain connects TRBV20-1 to TRBJ2-7, with D possibly matching TRBD1 (6 bases). The germline gives CDR1 DFQATT, CDR2 SNEGSKA (reference sequence). This CDR3 spans 15 amino acids. V was clipped by 1 base and J by 0 bases, with 13 bases between them. The CDR3 DNA is TGCAGTGCTAGAGTAGGGACAAGGAGCTCCTACGAGCAGTACTTC. Translating gives CSARVGTRSSYEQYF.

This clonotype came up many times. DNA for the CDR3: TGCAGTGCAGGAGACCCGAACACTGAAGCTTTCTTT. Translating it yields CSAGDPNTEAFF. The chain links TRBV20-1 to TRBJ1-1; D not resolved. V was shortened by 6 bases and J by 1 base, with 9 bases between the two germline ends. The length of the CDR3 is 12 residues. Germline CDR1 and CDR2: DFQATT and SNEGSKA (reference sequence).

Comment on this clonotype: The CDR3 ends on some other residue instead of the conserved phenylalanine or tryptophan, so this is likely a read error. The DNA is left out, because the CDR3 cannot be placed on it with certainty; the CDR3 is given as TCRdb lists it. V and J are TRBV20-1 and TRBJ2-1; the D segment call TRBD2 is taken from the table without a DNA check. Germline V gene data show CDR1 as DFQATT and CDR2 as SNEGSKA (reference sequence). The CDR3 region is 8 residues in length, termini included. This chain's CDR3 is CSASDRTS.

This clonotype was seen a few times. The V call is TRBV2, the J call TRBJ1-5; TRBD1 matches at 9 bases. The CDR3 consists of 13 residues. The J segment lost 10 bases and the V segment lost 6 bases, leaving 7 bases of the junction unmatched. CDR1 is SNHLY and CDR2 is FYNNEI in the germline V gene. The CDR3 reads CASSGDRVEPQHF. The CDR3 DNA reads TGTGCCAGCAGCGGGGACAGGGTTGAACCCCAGCATTTT.

Worth noting for this clonotype: One base away lies a much larger clone, so this may be a sequencing read error. The genes are TRBV14 and TRBJ2-7; TRBD2 aligns across 13 bases. From germline, CDR1 is SGHDN and CDR2 FVKESK. The CDR3 loop spans 17 amino acids. CDR3 nucleotide sequence: TGTGCCGGCAGCCAAGGTACACTAGCGGGAGGGGTCTACGAGCAGTACTTC. Translated: CAGSQGTLAGGVYEQYF.